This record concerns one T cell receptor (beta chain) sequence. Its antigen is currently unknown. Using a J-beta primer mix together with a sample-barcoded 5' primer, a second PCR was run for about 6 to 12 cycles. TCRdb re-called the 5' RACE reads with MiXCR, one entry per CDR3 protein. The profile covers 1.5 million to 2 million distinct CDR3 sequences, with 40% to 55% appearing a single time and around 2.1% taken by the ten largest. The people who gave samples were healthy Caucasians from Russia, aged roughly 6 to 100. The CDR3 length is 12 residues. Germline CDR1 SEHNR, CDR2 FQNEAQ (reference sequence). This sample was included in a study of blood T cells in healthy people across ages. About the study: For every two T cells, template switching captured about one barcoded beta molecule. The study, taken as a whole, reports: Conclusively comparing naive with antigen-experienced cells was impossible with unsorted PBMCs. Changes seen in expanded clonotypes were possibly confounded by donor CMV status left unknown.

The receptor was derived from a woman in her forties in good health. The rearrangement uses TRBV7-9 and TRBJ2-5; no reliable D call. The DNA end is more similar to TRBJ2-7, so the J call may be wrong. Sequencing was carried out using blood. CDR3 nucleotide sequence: TGTGCCAGCAGCTTAGGATGGAACGAGCAGTACTTC. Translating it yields CASSLGWNEQYF.